What follows are 8 T cell receptor beta chains derived from one specimen sequenced in a study of a mutant IDH1 vaccine in newly diagnosed glioma. Sequenced by immunoSEQ multiplex PCR; TCRdb stores in-frame clones only, minus some. In the table there are tens of thousands of clones, about four fifths of which are singletons. The time point denotes: week 35, safety follow-up. Vaccine doses each comprised 300 ug of mutant IDH1 20-mer peptide, with topical imiquimod. No antigen has been assigned to these receptors. The sequences come from PBMCs, collected from a glioma patient whose treatment included an IDH1 peptide vaccine. Receptors were obtained from a woman aged 35 to 49 with glioma. Some clones in this sample may be carry-over from other donors' samples.

The chain joins TRBV9 to TRBJ2-7; TRBD2 aligns across 9 bases. There are 15 residues in the CDR3. V lost 6 bases and J lost 1; bases outside the gene matches: 8. The germline V gene encodes CDR1 SGDLS and CDR2 YYNGEE. This CDR3 is CASMVSGRRSYEQYF. In DNA, the CDR3 is TGTGCCAGCATGGTTAGCGGGAGAAGGTCCTACGAGCAGTACTTC.

The genes are TRBV6-5 and TRBJ2-2; D not resolved. Germline lookup yields CDR1 MNHEY and CDR2 SVGAGI. The V end lost 1 base, the J end lost 9 bases, and 15 bases lay between the germline ends. The CDR3 has 15 amino acids. The CDR3 DNA follows: TGTGCCAGCAGTTACTTGGCGGACCCCGACCGGGAGCTGTTTTTT. The encoded protein is CASSYLADPDRELFF.

This clone was seen once. The J gene is TRBJ2-5, the V gene TRBV4-1; maybe TRBD2 (6 bases). This CDR3 has 16 residues. V lost 0 bases and J lost 8, with 19 bases in between. Germline values: CDR1 MGHRA, CDR2 YSYEKL. CDR3 loop: CASSQDSGGMLRTQYF. The CDR3 DNA reads as TGCGCCAGCAGCCAAGACTCAGGAGGGATGCTGAGAACCCAGTACTTC.

The CDR3, as DNA: TGTGCCAGCAGCCAAGTTCCCGCGTGGGGGTACACAGATACGCAGTATTTT. This gives the protein CASSQVPAWGYTDTQYF. The gene calls are TRBV4-2 and TRBJ2-3; TRBD1 or TRBD2 may be the D gene (5 bases each). The germline CDR1 and CDR2 sequences are LGHNA and YNFKEQ. CDR3 length equals 17 residues. The germline V and J ends were trimmed by 1 base and 2 bases, with 16 bases remaining between them.

The CDR3 reads CASSSRLAGGRETQYF. CDR3 sequence (DNA): TGTGCCAGCAGTTCGAGACTAGCGGGAGGGCGGGAGACCCAGTACTTC. The chain joins TRBV27 to TRBJ2-5, with TRBD2 matching over 14 bases. Germline-derived CDR1 and CDR2 are MNHEY and SMNVEV (reference sequence). The CDR3 runs 16 residues. Unmatched junction bases numbered 6, after V lost 4 bases and J lost 5 bases.

The V call is TRBV7-6, the J call TRBJ2-2, with D perhaps matching TRBD1 or TRBD2 (5 bases each). The CDR3 extends over 18 amino acids. In germline, CDR1 is SGHVS, CDR2 FNYEAQ. V lost 2 bases, J lost 6 bases, and 22 bases lay in between. CDR3 nucleotide sequence: TGTGCCAGCAGCTTAAGTAGGTTGGGGACGACTCCTTCCGGGGAGCTGTTTTTT. It codes for CASSLSRLGTTPSGELFF.

The chain joins TRBV4-2 to TRBJ2-7, with a possible D match to TRBD1 (6 bases). Germline CDR1 LGHNA, CDR2 YNFKEQ. The CDR3 loop spans 15 amino acids. V was cut by 0 bases and J by 0 bases, with 9 bases left in between. CDR3 region: CASSQEGGSSYEQYF. CDR3 sequence (DNA): TGTGCCAGCAGCCAAGAAGGGGGTAGCTCCTACGAGCAGTACTTC.

The rearrangement links TRBV28 to TRBJ1-3, with 7 bases aligning to TRBD1. Germline V CDR1 and CDR2: MDHEN, SYDVKM. V gave up 7 bases and J gave up 6 bases; unmatched junction bases: 9. CDR3 size: 14 residues. CDR3 DNA: TGTGCCAGCACCTATGGACAGGAGGCAAACACCATATATTTT. Translation: CASTYGQEANTIYF.